A selection of T cell receptor beta chains follows, all from one sample in a study of blood T cell repertoires in COVID-19. Sequencing was performed with immunoSEQ multiplex PCR; in TCRdb, only in-frame clones are kept and a portion is missing. Among about 67,000 clones, 86% were seen once, and the ten largest hold almost 4.5%. Material: peripheral blood. The receptors originated from a man aged 45-65 years with active COVID-19. Both conserved end residues are part of each CDR3. Each record gives: V gene, CDR3 length, CDR3 protein.

TRBV13 15 CASSLGRGGTDTQYF
TRBV4-3 13 CASSQDREETQYF
TRBV7-9 14 CASSFRGWNTEAFF
TRBV30 14 CAWSVGAGGGEQFF
TRBV9 16 CASSSPRLARSNEQFF
TRBV24-1 16 CATSESTGTGGNTIYF
TRBV7-9 11 CASSSSGTLHF
TRBV29-1 13 CSVIRYMNTEAFF
TRBV5-6 14 CASSLDSREEKLFF
TRBV2 17 CASSGRRTSGIQETQYF
TRBV19 15 CASSRRQGGSYEQYF
TRBV29-1 13 CSVRDRGSYEQYF
TRBV30 16 CAWAAKQAPSGNTIYF
TRBV7-2 13 CASSLWFSGEQYF
TRBV11-3 15 CASSKPGPQNSPLHF
TRBV4-2 13 CASSQSRSDEQFF
TRBV18 13 CASSPLQGTEAFF
TRBV3-1/TRBV3-2 15 CASSQNKQGAGGYTF
TRBV6-5 15 CASRAPGQGNSPLHF
TRBV11-3 15 CASSKRQGGSYEQYF
TRBV7-2 16 CASSRRGGISTDTQYF
TRBV18 15 CASSPTEKGSYEQYF
TRBV4-1 14 CASSPILGDQPQHF
TRBV7-6 12 CASSQPGSGYTF
TRBV7-2 15 CASSWTGPSNQPQHF